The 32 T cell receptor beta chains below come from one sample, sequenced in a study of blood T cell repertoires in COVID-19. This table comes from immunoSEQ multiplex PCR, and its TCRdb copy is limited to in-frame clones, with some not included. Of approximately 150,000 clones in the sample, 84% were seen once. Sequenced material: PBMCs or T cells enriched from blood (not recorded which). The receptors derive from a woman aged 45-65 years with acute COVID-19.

DNA for the CDR3: TGCGCCAGCAGCCAAGCTGATCAGGGGTCGTTCTATGGCTACACCTTC. Protein sequence: CASSQADQGSFYGYTF. The chain uses TRBV4-1 and TRBJ1-2, with D perhaps TRBD1 (6 bases). The CDR3 is 16 residues long. V gave up 1 base and J gave up 4 bases, with 16 bases separating them. The germline CDR1 and CDR2 sequences are MGHRA and YSYEKL.

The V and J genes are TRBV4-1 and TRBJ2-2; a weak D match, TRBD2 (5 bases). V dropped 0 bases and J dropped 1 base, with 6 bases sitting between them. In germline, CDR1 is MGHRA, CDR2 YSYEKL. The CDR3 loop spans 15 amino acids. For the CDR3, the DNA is TGCGCCAGCAGCCAAGATCGGGGGAACACCGGGGAGCTGTTTTTT. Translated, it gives CASSQDRGNTGELFF.

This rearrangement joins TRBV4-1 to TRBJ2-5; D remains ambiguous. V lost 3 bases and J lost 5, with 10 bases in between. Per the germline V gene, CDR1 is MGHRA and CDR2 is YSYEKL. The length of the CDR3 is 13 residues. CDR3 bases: TGCGCCAGCAGCCATCCAGGTGGGGAGACCCAGTACTTC. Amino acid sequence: CASSHPGGETQYF.

CDR3 DNA: TGTGCCAGCTCACTGCCGACTGAGAACACTGAAGCTTTCTTT. Its translation: CASSLPTENTEAFF. The rearrangement joins TRBV18 to TRBJ1-1; D is undetermined. The CDR3 is 14 residues long. The V end lost 4 bases, the J end lost 1 base, and 10 bases lay between the germline ends. Germline CDR1 KGHSH, CDR2 LQKENI.

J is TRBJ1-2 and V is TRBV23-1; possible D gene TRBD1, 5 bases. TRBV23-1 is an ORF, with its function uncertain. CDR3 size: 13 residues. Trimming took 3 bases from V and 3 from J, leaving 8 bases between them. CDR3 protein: CASSQTAYYGYTF. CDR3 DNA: TGCGCCAGCAGTCAGACAGCGTACTATGGCTACACCTTC.

CDR3 amino acids: CASSSRTSGSDEQFF. The CDR3 DNA is TGCGCCAGCAGCTCGAGGACTAGCGGGAGCGATGAGCAGTTCTTC. The chain employs TRBV5-1 and TRBJ2-1, with TRBD2 matching over 13 bases. The CDR3 sequence is 15 residues long. V trimming: 3 bases; J trimming: 8 bases; junction bases outside the gene matches: 5. CDR1 is SGHRS, CDR2 YFSETQ, per germline.

CDR3 region: CASSHLAGNSYEQYF. The CDR3, as DNA: TGTGCCAGCAGCCACCTAGCGGGTAACTCCTACGAGCAGTACTTC. The rearrangement links TRBV3-1 (or the pseudogene TRBV3-2) to TRBJ2-7; TRBD2 agrees at 8 bases. This CDR3 spans 15 amino acids. The trim removed 3 bases at V and 0 bases at J, leaving 4 bases unmatched. In germline, CDR1 is LGHDT, CDR2 YNNKEL (reference sequence).

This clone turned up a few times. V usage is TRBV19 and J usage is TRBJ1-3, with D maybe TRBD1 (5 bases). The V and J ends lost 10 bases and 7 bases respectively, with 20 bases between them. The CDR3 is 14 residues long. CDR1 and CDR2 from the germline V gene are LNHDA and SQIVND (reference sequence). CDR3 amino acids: CATTLDISGNTIYF. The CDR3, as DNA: TGTGCCACCACGCTGGACATCTCCGGGAACACCATATATTTT.

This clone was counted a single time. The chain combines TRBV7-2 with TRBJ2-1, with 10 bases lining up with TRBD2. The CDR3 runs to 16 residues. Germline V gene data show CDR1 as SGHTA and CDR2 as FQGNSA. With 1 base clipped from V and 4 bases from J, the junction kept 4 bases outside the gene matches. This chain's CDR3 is CASSLVGTSEYNEQFF. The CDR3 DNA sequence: TGTGCCAGCAGCTTAGTTGGGACTAGCGAGTACAATGAGCAGTTCTTC.

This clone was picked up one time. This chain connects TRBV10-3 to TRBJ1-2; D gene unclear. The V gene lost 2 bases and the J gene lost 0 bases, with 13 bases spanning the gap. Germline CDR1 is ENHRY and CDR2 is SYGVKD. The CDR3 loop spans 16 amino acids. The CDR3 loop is CAISETDRPTNYGYTF. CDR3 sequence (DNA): TGTGCCATCAGTGAGACAGATAGACCAACTAACTATGGCTACACCTTC.

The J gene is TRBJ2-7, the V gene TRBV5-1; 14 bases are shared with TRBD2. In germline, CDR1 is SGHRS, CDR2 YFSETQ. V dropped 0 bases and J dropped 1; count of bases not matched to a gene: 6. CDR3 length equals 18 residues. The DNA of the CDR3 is TGCGCCAGCAGCTTGGTCACCGGGACTAGCGGGAGTTCCTACGAGCAGTACTTC. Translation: CASSLVTGTSGSSYEQYF. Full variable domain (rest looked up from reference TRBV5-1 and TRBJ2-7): KAGVTQTPRYLIKTRGQQVTLSCSPISGHRSVSWYQQTPGQGLQFLFEYFSETQRNKGNFPGRFSGRQFSNSRSEMNVSTLELGDSALYLCASSLVTGTSGSSYEQYFGPGTRLTVT.

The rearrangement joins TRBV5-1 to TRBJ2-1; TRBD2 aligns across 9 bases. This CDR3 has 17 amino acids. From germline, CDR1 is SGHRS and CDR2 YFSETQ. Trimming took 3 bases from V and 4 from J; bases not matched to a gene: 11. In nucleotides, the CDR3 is TGCGCCAGCAGCTCCCGGCCGGCGGGAGGGCCTTACAATGAGCAGTTCTTC. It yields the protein CASSSRPAGGPYNEQFF.

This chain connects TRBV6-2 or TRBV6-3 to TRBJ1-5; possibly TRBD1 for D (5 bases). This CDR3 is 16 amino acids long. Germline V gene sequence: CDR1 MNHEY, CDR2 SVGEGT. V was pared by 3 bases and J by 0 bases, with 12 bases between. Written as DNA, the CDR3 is TGTGCCAGCAGTTATCACCCTGACAGTAGCAATCAGCCCCAGCATTTT. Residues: CASSYHPDSSNQPQHF.

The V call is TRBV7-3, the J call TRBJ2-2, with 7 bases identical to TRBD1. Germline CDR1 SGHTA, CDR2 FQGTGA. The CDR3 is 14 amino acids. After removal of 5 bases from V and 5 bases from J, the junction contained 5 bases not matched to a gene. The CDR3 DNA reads TGTGCCAGCAGCGCCTCGACAGGGACCGGGGAGCTGTTTTTT. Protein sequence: CASSASTGTGELFF.

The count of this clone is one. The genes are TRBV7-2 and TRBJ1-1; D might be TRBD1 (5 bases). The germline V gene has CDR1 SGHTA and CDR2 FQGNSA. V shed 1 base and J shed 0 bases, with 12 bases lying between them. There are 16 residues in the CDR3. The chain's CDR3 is CASSLVEGPLNTEAFF. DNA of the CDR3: TGTGCCAGCAGCTTAGTGGAGGGACCTTTGAACACTGAAGCTTTCTTT.

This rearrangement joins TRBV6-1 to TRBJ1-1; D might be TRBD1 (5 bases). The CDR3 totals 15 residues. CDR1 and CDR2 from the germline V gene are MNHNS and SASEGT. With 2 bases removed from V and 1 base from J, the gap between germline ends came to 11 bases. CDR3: CASSELGQANTEAFF. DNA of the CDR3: TGTGCCAGCAGTGAACTGGGGCAGGCGAACACTGAAGCTTTCTTT.

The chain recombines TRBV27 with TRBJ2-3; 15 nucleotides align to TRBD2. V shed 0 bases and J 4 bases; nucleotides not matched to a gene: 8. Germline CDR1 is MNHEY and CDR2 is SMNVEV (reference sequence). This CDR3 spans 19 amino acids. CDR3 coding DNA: TGTGCCAGCAGTTTATCGTGGACTAGCGGGAGGGAGGGGCCAGATACGCAGTATTTT. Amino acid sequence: CASSLSWTSGREGPDTQYF.

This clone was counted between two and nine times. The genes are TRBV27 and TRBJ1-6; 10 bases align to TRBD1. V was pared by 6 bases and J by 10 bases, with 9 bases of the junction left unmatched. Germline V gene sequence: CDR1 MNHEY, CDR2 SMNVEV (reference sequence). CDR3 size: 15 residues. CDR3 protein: CASSSTGQGKSPLHF. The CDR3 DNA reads TGTGCCAGCAGCAGTACGGGACAGGGGAAATCACCCCTCCACTTT.

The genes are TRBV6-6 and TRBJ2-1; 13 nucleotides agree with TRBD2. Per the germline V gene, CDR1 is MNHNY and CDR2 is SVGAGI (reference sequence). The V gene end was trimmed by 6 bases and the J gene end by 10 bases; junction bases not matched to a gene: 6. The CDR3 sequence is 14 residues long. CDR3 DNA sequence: TGTGCCAGCAGGACTAGCGGGGGGTTTGGGGAGCAGTTCTTC. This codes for CASRTSGGFGEQFF.

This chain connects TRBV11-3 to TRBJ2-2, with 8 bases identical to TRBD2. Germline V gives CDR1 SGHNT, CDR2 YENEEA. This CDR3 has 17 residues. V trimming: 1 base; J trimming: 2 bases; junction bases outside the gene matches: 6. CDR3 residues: CASSLAYTSGNTGELFF. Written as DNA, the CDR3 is TGTGCCAGCAGCTTAGCGTACACTAGCGGCAACACCGGGGAGCTGTTTTTT.

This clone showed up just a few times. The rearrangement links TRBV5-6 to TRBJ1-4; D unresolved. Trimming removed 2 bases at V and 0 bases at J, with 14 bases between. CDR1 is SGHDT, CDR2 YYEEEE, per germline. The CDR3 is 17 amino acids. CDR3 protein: CASSFLGRRTTNEKLFF. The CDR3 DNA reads TGTGCCAGCAGCTTCTTGGGCAGGAGGACAACTAATGAAAAACTGTTTTTT. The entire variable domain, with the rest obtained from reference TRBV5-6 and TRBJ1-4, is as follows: DAGVTQSPTHLIKTRGQQVTLRCSPKSGHDTVSWYQQALGQGPQFIFQYYEEEERQRGNFPDRFSGHQFPNYSSELNVNALLLGDSALYLCASSFLGRRTTNEKLFFGSGTQLSVL.

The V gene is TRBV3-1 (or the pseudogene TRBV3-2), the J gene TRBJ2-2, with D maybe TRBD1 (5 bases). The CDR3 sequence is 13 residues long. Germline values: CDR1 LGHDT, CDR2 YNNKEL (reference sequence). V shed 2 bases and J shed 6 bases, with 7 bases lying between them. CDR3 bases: TGTGCCAGCAGCCAACAGGGTGCCGGGGAGCTGTTTTTT. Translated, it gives CASSQQGAGELFF.

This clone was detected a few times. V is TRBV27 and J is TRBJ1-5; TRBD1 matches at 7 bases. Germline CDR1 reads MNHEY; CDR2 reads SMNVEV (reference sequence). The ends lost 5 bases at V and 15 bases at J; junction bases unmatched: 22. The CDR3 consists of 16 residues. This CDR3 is CASSTIAKGQKLVMHF. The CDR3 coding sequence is TGTGCCAGCAGTACCATAGCGAAGGGACAGAAACTCGTCATGCATTTT.

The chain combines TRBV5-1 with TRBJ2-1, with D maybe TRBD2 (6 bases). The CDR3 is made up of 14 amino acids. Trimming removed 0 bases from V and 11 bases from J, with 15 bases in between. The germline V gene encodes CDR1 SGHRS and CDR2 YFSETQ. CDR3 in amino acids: CASSLGIGLTQQFF. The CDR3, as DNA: TGCGCCAGCAGCTTGGGAATCGGACTAACACAGCAGTTCTTC.

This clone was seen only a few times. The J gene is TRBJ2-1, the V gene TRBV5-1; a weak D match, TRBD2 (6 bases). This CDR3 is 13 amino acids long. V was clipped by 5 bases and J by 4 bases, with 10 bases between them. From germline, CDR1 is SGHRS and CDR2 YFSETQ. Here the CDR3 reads CASSRDLYNEQFF. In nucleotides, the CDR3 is TGCGCCAGCAGTCGGGACTTGTACAATGAGCAGTTCTTC.

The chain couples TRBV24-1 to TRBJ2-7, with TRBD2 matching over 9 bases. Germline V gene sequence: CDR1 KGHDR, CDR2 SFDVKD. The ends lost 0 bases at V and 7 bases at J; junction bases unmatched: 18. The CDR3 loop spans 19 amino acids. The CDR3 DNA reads TGTGCCACCAGTGATTTGCGGCTAGCGGGACCACAACCCCACTTGGAGCAGTACTTC. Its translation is CATSDLRLAGPQPHLEQYF.

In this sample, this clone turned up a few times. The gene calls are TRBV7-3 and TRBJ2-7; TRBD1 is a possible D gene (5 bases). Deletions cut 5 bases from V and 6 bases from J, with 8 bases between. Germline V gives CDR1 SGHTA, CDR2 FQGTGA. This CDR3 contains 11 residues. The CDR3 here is CASSPRAEQYF. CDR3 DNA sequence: TGTGCCAGCAGCCCCAGGGCCGAGCAGTACTTC.

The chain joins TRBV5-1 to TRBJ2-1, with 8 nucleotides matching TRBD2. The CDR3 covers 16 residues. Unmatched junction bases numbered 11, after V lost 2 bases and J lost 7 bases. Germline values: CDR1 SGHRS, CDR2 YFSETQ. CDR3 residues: CASSFNQAGVGNEQFF. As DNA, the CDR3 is TGCGCCAGCAGCTTTAATCAAGCGGGAGTAGGAAATGAGCAGTTCTTC.

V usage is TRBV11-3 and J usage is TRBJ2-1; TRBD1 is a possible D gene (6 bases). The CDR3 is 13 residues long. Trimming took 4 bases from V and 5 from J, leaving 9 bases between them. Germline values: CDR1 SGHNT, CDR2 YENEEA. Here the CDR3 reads CASSYNRDNEQFF. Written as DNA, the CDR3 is TGTGCCAGCAGCTACAACAGGGACAATGAGCAGTTCTTC.

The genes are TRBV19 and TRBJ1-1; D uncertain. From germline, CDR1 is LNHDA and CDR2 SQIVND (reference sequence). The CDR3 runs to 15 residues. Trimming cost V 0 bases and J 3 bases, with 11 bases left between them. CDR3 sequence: CASSIDLTADTEAFF. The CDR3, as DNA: TGTGCCAGTAGTATAGATCTTACAGCGGACACTGAAGCTTTCTTT. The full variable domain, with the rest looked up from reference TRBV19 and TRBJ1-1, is DGGITQSPKYLFRKEGQNVTLSCEQNLNHDAMYWYRQDPGQGLRLIYYSQIVNDFQKGDIAEGYSVSREKKESFPLTVTSAQKNPTAFYLCASSIDLTADTEAFFGQGTRLTVV.

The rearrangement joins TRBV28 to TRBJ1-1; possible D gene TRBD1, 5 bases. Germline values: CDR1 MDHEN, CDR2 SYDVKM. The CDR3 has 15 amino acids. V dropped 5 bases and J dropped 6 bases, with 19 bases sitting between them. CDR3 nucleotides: TGTGCCAGCAGTGGGGGGGGAGCCTCCGAGTCTGAAGCTTTCTTT. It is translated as CASSGGGASESEAFF. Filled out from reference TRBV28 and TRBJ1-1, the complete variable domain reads DVKVTQSSRYLVKRTGEKVFLECVQDMDHENMFWYRQDPGLGLRLIYFSYDVKMKEKGDIPEGYSVSREKKERFSLILESASTNQTSMYLCASSGGGASESEAFFGQGTRLTVV.

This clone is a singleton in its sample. CDR3: CASSSGQGSYEQYF. CDR3 in DNA: TGCGCCAGCAGCTCTGGACAGGGATCCTACGAGCAGTACTTC. J is TRBJ2-7 and V is TRBV5-1; 8 bases are a match to TRBD1. CDR1 and CDR2 (germline): SGHRS, YFSETQ. The CDR3 sequence is 14 residues long. The V and J ends lost 3 bases and 1 base, in that order; junction bases with no gene match: 3.